The next 27 T cell receptor beta chains were all read from a single sample in a study of shared clonotypes between healthy human individuals. Only in-frame clones appear in the TCRdb table, and some are missing; sequencing was by immunoSEQ multiplex PCR. The repertoire holds some 980,000 clones, with about three quarters as singletons. The sample comprised memory CD4+ T cells sorted from blood. Subset noted: CD45RA-negative fraction. The receptor set was obtained from a man younger than 35 in good health.

This clone appeared a single time. The chain links TRBV9 to TRBJ1-2; D perhaps matches TRBD1 (6 bases). The germline V and J ends were trimmed by 4 bases and 7 bases, with 11 bases remaining between them. The CDR3 extends over 12 amino acids. Germline CDR1 and CDR2: SGDLS and YYNGEE. The CDR3 here is CASSLQGTGYTF. CDR3 DNA: TGTGCCAGCAGCTTACAGGGCACTGGCTACACCTTC.

The chain joins TRBV11-2 to TRBJ2-1; TRBD1 matches at 7 bases. The V segment lost 8 bases and the J segment 5 bases; nucleotides outside the gene matches: 6. Germline assignment: CDR1 SGHAT and CDR2 FQNNGV. The CDR3 contains 13 residues. The CDR3 DNA reads TGTGCCAGCCGCAAGGACAGGAACAATGAGCAGTTCTTC. Its translation: CASRKDRNNEQFF.

Note on this clone: Germline and junction disagree at one end, which may indicate a read error. The rearrangement joins TRBV4-1 to TRBJ1-4; D might be TRBD1 (5 bases). Germline V lookup: CDR1 MGHRA, CDR2 YSYEKL. The CDR3 sequence is 14 residues long. CDR3 nucleotide sequence: TGCGCCAGCAGCCCCCTTAGCGGCGCCTCGCCCACAGGATTT. It encodes CASSPLSGASPTGF.

This sequence joins TRBV7-6 and TRBJ2-7; no reliable D call. The germline V gene encodes CDR1 SGHVS and CDR2 FNYEAQ. The CDR3 has 13 amino acids. V was trimmed by 5 bases and J by 3 bases, leaving 11 bases between them. DNA of the CDR3: TGTGCCAGCAGCCCCCAGTCTGGCTACGAGCAGTACTTC. Translating it yields CASSPQSGYEQYF.

A word on this clone: At the DNA level, this CDR3 is encoded by other sequences in the same sample as well. The rearrangement joins TRBV5-4 to TRBJ2-5, with 15 positions matching TRBD2. Germline V gene sequence: CDR1 SGHNT, CDR2 YYREEE (reference sequence). V lost 4 bases and J lost 2; bases outside the gene matches: 3. This CDR3 has 16 residues. The CDR3 here is CASSLGLAGGQETQYF. The CDR3 bases are TGTGCCAGCAGCCTAGGACTAGCGGGAGGGCAAGAGACCCAGTACTTC. Filled out from reference TRBV5-4 and TRBJ2-5, the complete variable domain reads ETGVTQSPTHLIKTRGQQVTLRCSSQSGHNTVSWYQQALGQGPQFIFQYYREEENGRGNFPPRFSGLQFPNYSSELNVNALELDDSALYLCASSLGLAGGQETQYFGPGTRLLVL.

Note on this clone: In the same sample, other DNA sequences code for this CDR3. The chain recombines TRBV5-1 with TRBJ2-3, with 15 bases lining up with TRBD2. The CDR3 is made up of 16 amino acids. Germline V gene data show CDR1 as SGHRS and CDR2 as YFSETQ. J gave up 3 bases and V 2 bases, and 1 base lay outside the gene matches. This chain's CDR3 is CASSFGTSGGTDTQYF. The CDR3 region has the DNA TGCGCCAGCAGCTTTGGGACTAGCGGGGGGACAGATACGCAGTATTTT.

This clone was picked up one time. At one end, the junction sequence differs from germline, possibly due to a read error. CDR3 in DNA: TGTGCCAGCAGTTTAGTATCGGGGGTGTCGATCTTC. Protein: CASSLVSGVSIF. This sequence joins TRBV28 and TRBJ2-1; D is perhaps TRBD2 (6 bases). Germline values: CDR1 MDHEN, CDR2 SYDVKM. The CDR3 loop spans 12 amino acids.

This clone was picked up a small number of times. The chain employs TRBV7-2 and TRBJ1-3; TRBD1 might be the D (5 bases). With 4 bases removed from V and 9 bases from J, the gap between germline ends came to 13 bases. This CDR3 has 13 amino acids. From germline, CDR1 is SGHTA and CDR2 FQGNSA. The CDR3 protein is CASSSGGDGTIYF. DNA of the CDR3: TGTGCCAGCAGCTCCGGGGGGGACGGCACCATATATTTT. The full variable domain, rest sourced from reference TRBV7-2 and TRBJ1-3, is GAGVSQSPSNKVTEKGKDVELRCDPISGHTALYWYRQSLGQGLEFLIYFQGNSAPDKSGLPSDRFSAERTGGSVSTLTIQRTQQEDSAVYLCASSSGGDGTIYFGEGSWLTVV.

The J gene is TRBJ1-6, the V gene TRBV25-1; TRBD1 is a possible D gene (5 bases). The length of the CDR3 is 15 residues. Germline CDR1 is MGHDK and CDR2 is SYGVNS. With 0 bases removed from V and 7 bases from J, the gap between germline ends came to 10 bases. The CDR3 DNA reads TGTGCCAGCAGTGAATATAAGGGGAACAATTCACCCCTCCACTTT. Its translation: CASSEYKGNNSPLHF.

The V gene is TRBV6-1, the J gene TRBJ1-1; D is unclear. This CDR3 is 15 amino acids long. Germline CDR1 is MNHNS and CDR2 is SASEGT. V was cut by 0 bases and J by 0 bases, with 8 bases left in between. The CDR3 nucleotides read TGTGCCAGCAGTGAAGCGTGGACGGTGAACACTGAAGCTTTCTTT. Protein product: CASSEAWTVNTEAFF.

The rearrangement links TRBV10-1 to TRBJ2-7; D is possibly TRBD2 (6 bases). CDR3 size: 14 residues. Trimming left V 0 bases short and J 6 bases short, with 12 bases between. The germline V gene has CDR1 WNHNN and CDR2 SYGVQD (reference sequence). This chain's CDR3 is CASSESGLGGEQYF. CDR3 nucleotide sequence: TGCGCCAGCAGTGAGTCAGGACTCGGGGGCGAGCAGTACTTC.

This clone was counted between two and nine times. The J gene is TRBJ1-5, the V gene TRBV30; the D is unclear. V was clipped by 4 bases and J by 1 base, with 8 bases between them. This CDR3 is built from 13 residues. Germline V gene lookup returns CDR1 GTSNPN and CDR2 SVGIG (reference sequence). The CDR3 DNA follows: TGTGCCTGGACCACGGGGAGCAATCAGCCCCAGCATTTT. Translating it yields CAWTTGSNQPQHF.

The chain joins TRBV7-2 to TRBJ2-3; D is possibly TRBD2 (5 bases). Trimming took off 5 bases at V and 6 bases at J, with 15 bases between the two ends. Germline CDR1 SGHTA, CDR2 FQGNSA. The CDR3 spans 14 residues. CDR3 bases: TGTGCCAGCAGCCCCGGAGAAGCGGTCGATACGCAGTATTTT. It is translated as CASSPGEAVDTQYF.

This chain uses TRBV6-1 with TRBJ1-6, with D possibly matching TRBD1 (5 bases). The CDR3 runs 16 residues. Trimming removed 2 bases at V and 6 bases at J, with 14 bases between. Per germline, CDR1 MNHNS and CDR2 SASEGT. The CDR3 nucleotides read TGTGCCAGCAGTGAATACTCCGGGACGGGTAATTCACCCCTCCACTTT. This encodes CASSEYSGTGNSPLHF.

This chain links TRBV4-3 with TRBJ2-6; D remains unclear. Germline lookup yields CDR1 LGHNA and CDR2 YSLEER. The CDR3 is 16 amino acids. The V end was cut by 0 bases, the J end by 0 bases, with 6 bases between. The CDR3 protein is CASSQDTSSGANVLTF. The CDR3 coding sequence is TGCGCCAGCAGCCAAGATACATCCTCTGGGGCCAACGTCCTGACTTTC.

The sample holds one count of this clone. This chain links TRBV19 with TRBJ2-1, with D possibly TRBD1 on 6 matching bases. Per the germline V gene, CDR1 is LNHDA and CDR2 is SQIVND (reference sequence). V was shortened by 1 base and J by 1 base, with 20 bases between the two germline ends. This CDR3 has 19 residues. CDR3 residues: CASSIGQGRYQSSYNEQFF. The CDR3 coding sequence is TGTGCCAGTAGTATAGGGCAGGGGCGCTACCAGTCTTCCTACAATGAGCAGTTCTTC.

This clone was seen once. The V and J genes are TRBV19 and TRBJ2-2; D might be TRBD2 (5 bases). This CDR3 comprises 16 residues. Germline-derived CDR1 and CDR2 are LNHDA and SQIVND (reference sequence). V lost 3 bases to trimming and J lost 1 base, with 12 bases between them. CDR3 loop: CASSMGVGRNTGELFF. CDR3 coding DNA: TGTGCCAGTAGTATGGGAGTGGGCAGGAACACCGGGGAGCTGTTTTTT. The entire variable domain, with the rest obtained from reference TRBV19 and TRBJ2-2, is as follows: DGGITQSPKYLFRKEGQNVTLSCEQNLNHDAMYWYRQDPGQGLRLIYYSQIVNDFQKGDIAEGYSVSREKKESFPLTVTSAQKNPTAFYLCASSMGVGRNTGELFFGEGSRLTVL.

This chain links TRBV7-2 with TRBJ2-3; a possible D gene is TRBD1 (6 bases). V lost 2 bases to trimming and J lost 2 bases, with 11 bases between them. This CDR3 spans 15 amino acids. CDR1 SGHTA and CDR2 FQGNSA come from the germline V gene. CDR3 loop: CASSLLTGPTDTQYF. DNA of the CDR3: TGTGCCAGCAGCTTATTAACAGGGCCCACAGATACGCAGTATTTT.

In its sample, this clone was seen many times. The V call is TRBV7-9, the J call TRBJ1-1, with D unclear. Germline CDR1 SEHNR, CDR2 FQNEAQ (reference sequence). V lost 1 base to trimming and J lost 2 bases, with 11 bases between them. CDR3 length: 15 amino acids. This CDR3 is CASSLGISANTEAFF. The CDR3 DNA is TGTGCCAGCAGCTTAGGGATATCAGCTAACACTGAAGCTTTCTTT. Full variable domain (outside the CDR3, taken from reference TRBV7-9 and TRBJ1-1): DTGVSQNPRHKITKRGQNVTFRCDPISEHNRLYWYRQTLGQGPEFLTYFQNEAQLEKSRLLSDRFSAERPKGSFSTLEIQRTEQGDSAMYLCASSLGISANTEAFFGQGTRLTVV.

This clone came up a few times. The CDR3, as DNA: TGTGCCAGCAGCGAGAGCCGGGAAGGGAACACTGAAGCTTTCTTT. It encodes CASSESREGNTEAFF. The genes are TRBV9 and TRBJ1-1; the D is unclear. The CDR3 consists of 15 residues. Germline-derived CDR1 and CDR2 are SGDLS and YYNGEE. V lost 3 bases and J lost 1, with 13 bases in between.

CDR3 coding DNA: TGTGCCAGCTTTAGCGGCGACATGGGCCGAAACACCATATATTTT. Amino acid sequence: CASFSGDMGRNTIYF. V usage is TRBV2 and J usage is TRBJ1-3; D call uncertain. The V and J ends lost 8 bases and 5 bases respectively, with 19 bases between them. The V gene's germline CDR1 is SNHLY and CDR2 FYNNEI. The CDR3 covers 15 residues.

This chain joins TRBV2 and TRBJ2-7; no clear D. The length of the CDR3 is 13 residues. The V end lost 7 bases, the J end lost 4 bases, and 14 bases lay between the germline ends. Germline lookup yields CDR1 SNHLY and CDR2 FYNNEI. For the CDR3, the DNA is TGTGCCAGCATCGACGGCAACCTTTACGAGCAGTACTTC. This translates into CASIDGNLYEQYF. Supplemented by reference TRBV2 and TRBJ2-7, the full variable domain reads EPEVTQTPSHQVTQMGQEVILRCVPISNHLYFYWYRQILGQKVEFLVSFYNNEISEKSEIFDDQFSVERPDGSNFTLKIRSTKLEDSAMYFCASIDGNLYEQYFGPGTRLTVT.

This rearrangement joins TRBV10-3 to TRBJ1-4; TRBD1 is a possible D gene (5 bases). The V gene lost 4 bases and the J gene lost 4 bases, with 7 bases spanning the gap. The CDR3 is 13 residues long. Germline V gives CDR1 ENHRY, CDR2 SYGVKD. CDR3 region: CAISGGGNEKLFF. The CDR3, as DNA: TGTGCCATCAGTGGGGGGGGTAATGAAAAACTGTTTTTT.

V and J are TRBV12-2 and TRBJ2-1; the table assigns TRBD2, which was not confirmed against the DNA. TRBV12-2 is classified as a pseudogene. There are 16 residues in the CDR3. The CDR3 region is CASRLEERAKYNEQFF. In nucleotides, the CDR3 is TGTGCAAGTCGCTTAGAAGAGAGGGCGAAATACAATGAGCAGTTCTTC.

The chain employs TRBV2 and TRBJ1-1; tentatively, D is TRBD1 (5 bases). CDR1 and CDR2 from the germline V gene are SNHLY and FYNNEI. Trimming shortened V by 0 bases and J by 4 bases, and 12 bases separated the two germline ends. The CDR3 has 15 residues. The DNA of the CDR3 is TGTGCCAGCAGTGAAGCGGGCGGGGGTATCACTGAAGCTTTCTTT. Translating it yields CASSEAGGGITEAFF.

V and J are TRBV27 and TRBJ2-7; weak D call: TRBD2 (5 bases). The germline V gene encodes CDR1 MNHEY and CDR2 SMNVEV (reference sequence). The CDR3 is 13 amino acids. Trimming took off 5 bases at V and 3 bases at J, with 11 bases between the two ends. The CDR3 DNA reads as TGTGCCAGCAGTGTAACCGGGGTCTACGAGCAGTACTTC. It translates to CASSVTGVYEQYF.

Written as DNA, the CDR3 is TGTGCCAGCAGTTTACCGGGACAGGGGAACTATGGCTACACCTTC. As protein: CASSLPGQGNYGYTF. This chain connects TRBV28 to TRBJ1-2; 10 bases fit TRBD1. The CDR3 totals 15 residues. Germline CDR1 MDHEN, CDR2 SYDVKM. V shed 2 bases, J shed 2 bases, and the junction held 2 bases outside the gene matches.